This TCR beta chain was retrieved from a study of beta chain features in type 1 diabetes. Study background: Patients looked much like healthy donors when it came to age, gender and cell yields.

As to this clone: The antigen remains unidentified.

What was sequenced were expressed TCRB transcripts, since all of the isolated RNA had been reverse transcribed. About a million reads were obtained per stem cell-like memory T cell sample on average. Data came from immunoSEQ multiplex PCR; TCRdb stores just in-frame clones and leaves some out. Among 25,000 to 30,000 clones listed, roughly 45% were seen once. Whole-study findings and limits: Relative to healthy donors, patients appeared to have naive, central memory and Treg TCRB repertoires that were more similar. In all four CD4+ subsets, TCRB CDR3 length was significantly, moderately reduced in type 1 diabetes.

Using CD45RO/CCR7/CD25/CD127/CD95/CD27, CD4+ naive, central memory, regulatory and stem cell-like memory cells were sorted. J was trimmed by 1 base and V by 0 bases; bases with no gene match: 1. The CDR3 is 15 residues long. Germline V CDR1 and CDR2: KGHSH, LQKENI. The chain recombines TRBV18 with TRBJ2-3; 7 bases are shared with TRBD2. The origin of this receptor is a man aged 30 to 45 with type 1 diabetes. Sequenced material: stem cell memory CD4+ T cells from blood. The CDR3 loop is CASSPPGLRTDTQYF. CDR3 DNA sequence: TGTGCCAGCTCACCACCGGGACTACGCACAGATACGCAGTATTTT.